This passage covers 23 T cell receptor beta chains from one sample sequenced in a study of blood T cell repertoires in COVID-19. Here immunoSEQ multiplex PCR was the method, and the copy in TCRdb shows in-frame clones only, minus some. The data contain around 100,000 clones, approximately 80% of them seen just once; the ten biggest clones take up approximately 30%. The sequencing input was peripheral blood. These receptors originate from a man in his 70s with active or convalescent COVID-19.

The chain links TRBV10-3 to TRBJ2-1; D possibly corresponds to TRBD1 (6 bases). Germline V gives CDR1 ENHRY, CDR2 SYGVKD. The germline V and J ends were trimmed by 4 bases and 5 bases, with 12 bases remaining between them. This CDR3 has 14 amino acids. The CDR3 nucleotides are TGTGCCATCAGTGGGGGGCAGATAAACAATGAGCAGTTCTTC. This translates into CAISGGQINNEQFF.

The rearrangement joins TRBV13 to TRBJ2-7, with a tentative D call TRBD1 (6 bases). CDR3 size: 13 residues. V lost 7 bases and J lost 5, with 15 bases in between. Per the germline V gene, CDR1 is PRHDT and CDR2 is FYEKMQ (reference sequence). CDR3 in amino acids: CASNLGRTDEQYF. CDR3 sequence (DNA): TGTGCCAGCAACTTGGGGCGGACAGACGAGCAGTACTTC.

The table lists this clone with a few counts. The rearrangement uses TRBV18 and TRBJ1-5; perhaps TRBD1 as D (5 bases). The germline V gene encodes CDR1 KGHSH and CDR2 LQKENI. CDR3 length: 15 residues. With 3 bases removed from V and 7 bases from J, the gap between germline ends came to 16 bases. CDR3 bases: TGTGCCAGCTCACCGGGGAGGGGCTCGACGCAGCCCCAGCATTTT. Amino acid sequence: CASSPGRGSTQPQHF.

The chain links TRBV30 to TRBJ1-1, with TRBD1 identical over 7 bases. Germline assignment: CDR1 GTSNPN and CDR2 SVGIG (reference sequence). V trimming: 2 bases; J trimming: 5 bases; junction bases outside the gene matches: 8. The CDR3 loop spans 14 amino acids. The CDR3 sequence is CAWSSTTGWTEAFF. The CDR3 coding sequence is TGTGCCTGGAGTTCCACGACAGGGTGGACTGAAGCTTTCTTT.

V usage is TRBV5-4 and J usage is TRBJ2-2; D is unclear. Germline CDR1 SGHNT, CDR2 YYREEE (reference sequence). V gave up 0 bases and J gave up 2 bases, with 8 bases separating them. This CDR3 contains 15 residues. The CDR3 DNA sequence: TGTGCCAGCAGCTTGGACCAGGAAAACACCGGGGAGCTGTTTTTT. Its protein product is CASSLDQENTGELFF.

The chain employs TRBV6-5 and TRBJ1-1; TRBD1 matches 8 bases. The V gene end was trimmed by 7 bases and the J gene end by 1 base; junction bases not matched to a gene: 2. Germline values: CDR1 MNHEY, CDR2 SVGAGI. The CDR3 is 13 amino acids. The CDR3: CASKTGANTEAFF. CDR3 nucleotides: TGTGCCAGCAAGACAGGGGCGAACACTGAAGCTTTCTTT.

V gene TRBV28 combines with J gene TRBJ1-4; D might be TRBD1 (6 bases). The CDR3 loop spans 15 amino acids. Trimming stripped 2 bases from V and 11 bases from J, with 18 bases between. The germline gives CDR1 MDHEN, CDR2 SYDVKM. CDR3 amino acids: CASSLGSQGIGKLFF. CDR3 nucleotides: TGTGCCAGCAGTTTAGGGAGCCAGGGGATAGGGAAACTGTTTTTT.

The chain uses TRBV27 and TRBJ2-2; 7 positions match TRBD1. CDR1 is MNHEY, CDR2 SMNVEV, per germline (reference sequence). The CDR3 extends over 15 amino acids. J lost 4 bases, V lost 6 bases, and 8 bases had no gene match. CDR3 DNA: TGTGCCAGCAGCCCCAACAGGGACAGCACCGGGGAGCTGTTTTTT. Its protein product is CASSPNRDSTGELFF.

The genes are TRBV5-6 and TRBJ2-1; 11 nucleotides agree with TRBD2. The V gene's germline CDR1 is SGHDT and CDR2 YYEEEE. This CDR3 contains 16 residues. Losses at the gene ends were 2 bases for V and 7 bases for J; bases not matched to a gene: 8. CDR3 DNA sequence: TGTGCCAGCAGCTTCTTGGGACTAGCGGACCAGAATGAGCAGTTCTTC. Translating gives CASSFLGLADQNEQFF.

The chain recombines TRBV3-1 (or the pseudogene TRBV3-2) with TRBJ2-2; the match to TRBD1 covers 8 bases. Germline values: CDR1 LGHDT, CDR2 YNNKEL (reference sequence). V was pared by 4 bases and J by 7 bases, with 5 bases of the junction left unmatched. The CDR3 is made up of 14 amino acids. The CDR3 bases are TGTGCCAGCAGCCTCCAGGGGGCGGGCGGGGAGCTGTTTTTT. Protein sequence: CASSLQGAGGELFF.

The V call is TRBV3-1 (or the pseudogene TRBV3-2), the J call TRBJ1-5; unclear D gene. The CDR3 runs to 16 residues. Germline V lookup: CDR1 LGHDT, CDR2 YNNKEL (reference sequence). V dropped 2 bases and J dropped 7 bases, with 18 bases sitting between them. The CDR3 sequence is CASSQSGAELGQPQHF. CDR3 nucleotides: TGTGCCAGCAGCCAATCAGGAGCGGAGCTTGGACAGCCCCAGCATTTT.

J is TRBJ2-7 and V is TRBV7-9; tentative D call: TRBD2 (6 bases). This CDR3 has 15 amino acids. V shed 4 bases and J shed 2 bases, with 15 bases lying between them. Per germline, CDR1 SEHNR and CDR2 FQNEAQ (reference sequence). CDR3 in amino acids: CASSSPGVGAYEQYF. CDR3 in DNA: TGTGCCAGCAGCTCACCGGGGGTTGGGGCCTACGAGCAGTACTTC.

V usage is TRBV7-2 and J usage is TRBJ2-3, with 9 positions matching TRBD1. Unmatched junction bases numbered 5, after V lost 5 bases and J lost 5 bases. The length of the CDR3 is 14 residues. CDR1 is SGHTA and CDR2 is FQGNSA in the germline V gene. CDR3 nucleotide sequence: TGTGCCAGCAGCGCCCGACAGGGGGAAGATACGCAGTATTTT. The encoded protein is CASSARQGEDTQYF. Complete variable domain (other parts from reference TRBV7-2 and TRBJ2-3): GAGVSQSPSNKVTEKGKDVELRCDPISGHTALYWYRQSLGQGLEFLIYFQGNSAPDKSGLPSDRFSAERTGGSVSTLTIQRTQQEDSAVYLCASSARQGEDTQYFGPGTRLTVL.

The genes are TRBV3-1 (or the pseudogene TRBV3-2) and TRBJ2-2, with 12 bases that match TRBD2. Germline V gives CDR1 LGHDT, CDR2 YNNKEL (reference sequence). The trim removed 6 bases at V and 4 bases at J, leaving 6 bases unmatched. The CDR3 spans 16 residues. The CDR3 here is CASSPRLAGATGELFF. Written as DNA, the CDR3 is TGTGCCAGCAGTCCCCGACTAGCGGGGGCCACCGGGGAGCTGTTTTTT.

The chain employs TRBV19 and TRBJ1-1, with 9 bases lining up with TRBD1. The CDR3 runs to 17 residues. After removal of 3 bases from V and 1 base from J, the junction contained 9 bases not matched to a gene. Germline V gives CDR1 LNHDA, CDR2 SQIVND (reference sequence). The CDR3 is CASSILGQGRGNTEAFF. CDR3 DNA sequence: TGTGCCAGTAGTATTCTGGGACAGGGTCGGGGGAACACTGAAGCTTTCTTT.

The chain has TRBV4-3 and TRBJ1-4; 7 nucleotides align to TRBD1. Germline CDR1 is LGHNA and CDR2 is YSLEER. Trimming at V came to 1 base and at J to 6 bases, leaving 5 bases not matched to a gene. The CDR3 consists of 15 residues. The chain's CDR3 is CASSQGITGDEKLFF. The CDR3 DNA reads as TGCGCCAGCAGCCAAGGGATAACAGGGGATGAAAAACTGTTTTTT.

This chain connects TRBV4-1 to TRBJ2-3; a weak D match, TRBD2 (6 bases). The CDR3 sequence is 13 residues long. Per germline, CDR1 MGHRA and CDR2 YSYEKL. Trimming cost V 1 base and J 9 bases, with 11 bases left between them. The CDR3 loop reads CASSQVPLATQYF. Written as DNA, the CDR3 is TGCGCCAGCAGCCAAGTTCCACTAGCCACGCAGTATTTT.

The gene calls are TRBV6-5 and TRBJ1-1, with D perhaps matching TRBD1 (6 bases). This CDR3 comprises 13 residues. Trimming took off 7 bases at V and 5 bases at J, with 14 bases between the two ends. Germline lookup yields CDR1 MNHEY and CDR2 SVGAGI. The CDR3 sequence is CASTLERGTEAFF. The CDR3 nucleotides read TGTGCCAGCACCCTAGAGAGGGGGACTGAAGCTTTCTTT.

The V call is TRBV5-6, the J call TRBJ2-2, with TRBD2 identical over 8 bases. The CDR3 sequence is 18 residues long. Per germline, CDR1 SGHDT and CDR2 YYEEEE. V lost 3 bases to trimming and J lost 0 bases; unmatched junction nucleotides: 10. The CDR3 reads CASSSQSGGFANTGELFF. CDR3 nucleotide sequence: TGTGCCAGCAGCTCCCAAAGCGGGGGCTTTGCGAACACCGGGGAGCTGTTTTTT. Together with reference TRBV5-6 and TRBJ2-2, the CDR3 gives the full variable domain: DAGVTQSPTHLIKTRGQQVTLRCSPKSGHDTVSWYQQALGQGPQFIFQYYEEEERQRGNFPDRFSGHQFPNYSSELNVNALLLGDSALYLCASSSQSGGFANTGELFFGEGSRLTVL.

V gene TRBV24-1 combines with J gene TRBJ2-7; the match to TRBD1 covers 12 bases. V was clipped by 7 bases and J by 6 bases; unmatched bases: 3. The germline V gene encodes CDR1 KGHDR and CDR2 SFDVKD. This CDR3 comprises 13 residues. The CDR3 nucleotides read TGTGCCACCAGGGGGACAGGGGGCGTCGAGCAGTACTTC. Protein product: CATRGTGGVEQYF.

The CDR3, as DNA: TGTGCCAGTAGTATAGAGACAGGGTCGCAGCCCCAGCATTTT. It is translated as CASSIETGSQPQHF. V is TRBV19 and J is TRBJ1-5; 7 bases agree with TRBD1. Trimming took 0 bases from V and 7 from J; bases not matched to a gene: 3. The CDR3 loop spans 14 amino acids. The germline V gene has CDR1 LNHDA and CDR2 SQIVND (reference sequence).

This clone was detected only a few times. This rearrangement joins TRBV28 to TRBJ1-1; no clear D gene. Germline V gene sequence: CDR1 MDHEN, CDR2 SYDVKM. This CDR3 spans 13 amino acids. V was shortened by 5 bases and J by 9 bases, with 16 bases between the two germline ends. CDR3 in amino acids: CASSKSPEAQAFF. CDR3 sequence (DNA): TGTGCCAGCAGTAAAAGTCCGGAGGCCCAAGCTTTCTTT.

In this sample, this clone turned up a few times. This rearrangement joins TRBV9 to TRBJ2-6, with D uncertain. The CDR3 contains 17 residues. Germline CDR1 is SGDLS and CDR2 is YYNGEE. V lost 0 bases, J lost 3 bases, and 13 bases lay in between. Here the CDR3 reads CASSVDRESLGANVLTF. In DNA form, the CDR3 reads TGTGCCAGCAGCGTAGATCGTGAAAGCCTTGGGGCCAACGTCCTGACTTTC.